The 30 T cell receptor beta chains in this list originate from one sample, sequenced in a study of T-cell memory formation after mild COVID-19. One entry per CDR3 protein, called by TCRdb with MiXCR from the 5' RACE reads. Of about 340,000 distinct CDR3 sequences listed, about an eighth were seen once; the top ten hold 20% to 25%. The source material was PBMCs or a T cell subset sorted from them (not recorded which). The source is a man younger than 35 who had mild COVID-19 (a few samples of this study predate the infection). Cell type and time point are not known.

The CDR3: CASSLVPGGEAFF. CDR3 sequence (DNA): TGTGCCAGCAGTTTAGTACCGGGGGGTGAAGCTTTCTTT. This chain connects TRBV12-3 or TRBV12-4 to TRBJ1-1; a weak D match, TRBD1 (5 bases). Trimming stripped 1 base from V and 7 bases from J, with 10 bases between. The CDR3 has 13 amino acids.

This clonotype occurred a few times. V and J are TRBV10-3 and TRBJ1-1; possible D gene TRBD1, 6 bases. Germline loops: CDR1 ENHRY, CDR2 SYGVKD. The V end lost 5 bases, the J end lost 1 base, and 11 bases lay between the germline ends. CDR3 size: 14 residues. CDR3 sequence (DNA): TGTGCCATCAGTCGACAGGACACGAACACTGAAGCTTTCTTT. Its translation is CAISRQDTNTEAFF.

The chain recombines TRBV7-9 with TRBJ1-1; a possible D gene is TRBD1 (5 bases). Deletions cut 2 bases from V and 6 bases from J, with 10 bases between. This CDR3 spans 13 amino acids. Germline CDR1 reads SEHNR; CDR2 reads FQNEAQ (reference sequence). DNA for the CDR3: TGTGCCAGCAGCTTATGGGGGAGGGCTGAAGCTTTCTTT. It translates to CASSLWGRAEAFF.

This clonotype turned up a few times. V usage is TRBV20-1 and J usage is TRBJ1-1; 7 bases align to TRBD1. J was trimmed by 4 bases and V by 0 bases; bases with no gene match: 8. Looked up from germline, CDR1 is DFQATT and CDR2 is SNEGSKA (reference sequence). There are 15 residues in the CDR3. Here the CDR3 reads CSARDRNRGSTEAFF. CDR3 DNA sequence: TGCAGTGCTAGAGATCGCAACAGGGGAAGCACTGAAGCTTTCTTT.

This chain links TRBV6-5 with TRBJ1-4, with TRBD1 as a possible D gene (5 bases). The V gene's germline CDR1 is MNHEY and CDR2 SVGAGI. The CDR3 is 14 residues long. Trimming pared 0 bases from V and 15 bases from J, leaving 17 bases between. This CDR3 reads CASSYSILGPVLFF. Here the CDR3 DNA reads TGTGCCAGCAGTTACTCGATTTTGGGGCCCGTATTGTTTTTT.

The chain couples TRBV4-3 to TRBJ2-3; D possibly corresponds to TRBD1 (5 bases). CDR1 LGHNA and CDR2 YSLEER come from the germline V gene. This CDR3 is 14 amino acids long. V lost 3 bases and J 6 bases, leaving 13 bases between the germline ends. DNA of the CDR3: TGCGCCAGCAGCCATGCACTGACAGAGGATACGCAGTATTTT. Residues: CASSHALTEDTQYF.

The table lists this clonotype with a few counts. The J gene is TRBJ1-3, the V gene TRBV6-5, with D tentatively TRBD1 (6 bases). The CDR3 runs to 13 residues. The V end was cut by 4 bases, the J end by 3 bases, with 7 bases between. The germline V gene encodes CDR1 MNHEY and CDR2 SVGAGI. In DNA, the CDR3 is TGTGCCAGCAGTTGGGGACATGGAAACACCATATATTTT. Amino acid sequence: CASSWGHGNTIYF.

This chain joins TRBV6-5 and TRBJ1-2; a weak D match, TRBD1 (6 bases). V dropped 0 bases and J dropped 4 bases, with 15 bases sitting between them. CDR1 is MNHEY, CDR2 SVGAGI, per germline. There are 16 residues in the CDR3. Here the CDR3 DNA reads TGTGCCAGCAGTTACTCGTTAACAGGGTACAGCTATGGCTACACCTTC. Translation gives CASSYSLTGYSYGYTF.

The chain carries TRBV4-1 and TRBJ1-2; D is unclear. This CDR3 has 18 amino acids. Trimming pared 0 bases from V and 4 bases from J, leaving 21 bases between. Germline CDR1 reads MGHRA; CDR2 reads YSYEKL. The CDR3 is CASSQDGGGTPGFYGYTF. In DNA, the CDR3 is TGCGCCAGCAGCCAAGATGGAGGAGGCACCCCTGGGTTCTATGGCTACACCTTC.

This clonotype was detected ten times or more. The chain links TRBV7-3 to TRBJ1-1; 7 bases fit TRBD1. The ends lost 4 bases at V and 5 bases at J; junction bases unmatched: 4. Germline V gene data show CDR1 as SGHTA and CDR2 as FQGTGA. This CDR3 has 13 residues. This CDR3 reads CASSYRGRTEAFF. CDR3 DNA sequence: TGTGCCAGCAGCTACAGGGGAAGGACTGAAGCTTTCTTT.

A few counts support this clonotype. The chain combines TRBV20-1 with TRBJ2-7; 8 bases are a match to TRBD1. The CDR3 covers 16 residues. Per the germline V gene, CDR1 is DFQATT and CDR2 is SNEGSKA (reference sequence). The ends lost 2 bases at V and 0 bases at J; junction bases unmatched: 9. The CDR3 sequence: CSARLPGGGGSYEQYF. DNA of the CDR3: TGCAGTGCTAGATTACCAGGGGGCGGTGGCTCCTACGAGCAGTACTTC.

The chain uses TRBV20-1 and TRBJ2-3; perhaps D is TRBD1 or TRBD2 (5 bases each). V dropped 6 bases and J dropped 0 bases, with 13 bases sitting between them. Looked up from germline, CDR1 is DFQATT and CDR2 is SNEGSKA (reference sequence). The CDR3 extends over 14 amino acids. Here the CDR3 DNA reads TGCAGTGCCCACCACAGGACTAGCACAGATACGCAGTATTTT. It translates to CSAHHRTSTDTQYF.

This clonotype was found a few times. The chain recombines TRBV10-1 with TRBJ2-3; D not certain. This CDR3 comprises 12 residues. Germline CDR1 is WNHNN and CDR2 is SYGVQD (reference sequence). Trimming removed 4 bases at V and 7 bases at J, with 9 bases between. The CDR3 nucleotides read TGCGCCAGCAGTGCTGATGCCAATACGCAGTATTTT. Translation gives CASSADANTQYF.

The chain links TRBV5-1 to TRBJ1-1; possibly TRBD1 for D (5 bases). CDR1 is SGHRS and CDR2 is YFSETQ in the germline V gene. With 4 bases removed from V and 4 bases from J, the gap between germline ends came to 20 bases. This CDR3 is built from 16 residues. The CDR3: CASSEGAPGFRTEAFF. CDR3 bases: TGCGCCAGCAGCGAGGGTGCCCCAGGGTTCCGCACTGAAGCTTTCTTT.

The rearrangement uses TRBV7-2 and TRBJ1-3; no clear D. V lost 1 base to trimming and J lost 4 bases, with 17 bases between them. This CDR3 has 17 residues. Germline loops: CDR1 SGHTA, CDR2 FQGNSA. The CDR3 nucleotides are TGTGCCAGCAGCTTAGAGGCTTATGGAGGGCTGGGAAACACCATATATTTT. Protein product: CASSLEAYGGLGNTIYF. The entire variable domain, with the rest obtained from reference TRBV7-2 and TRBJ1-3, is as follows: GAGVSQSPSNKVTEKGKDVELRCDPISGHTALYWYRQSLGQGLEFLIYFQGNSAPDKSGLPSDRFSAERTGGSVSTLTIQRTQQEDSAVYLCASSLEAYGGLGNTIYFGEGSWLTVV.

This clonotype was seen a handful of times. The chain couples TRBV5-4 to TRBJ1-1; 10 bases agree with TRBD1. CDR1 and CDR2 from the germline V gene are SGHNT and YYREEE (reference sequence). Losses at the gene ends were 3 bases for V and 5 bases for J; bases not matched to a gene: 7. CDR3 length: 15 amino acids. The CDR3 protein is CASSSRDRGRTEAFF. The CDR3 nucleotides read TGTGCCAGCAGCTCCCGGGACAGGGGTCGAACTGAAGCTTTCTTT.

This clonotype showed up many times. The junction differs from germline at one of its ends, possibly a read error. The chain combines TRBV27 with TRBJ2-1; perhaps TRBD2 as D (5 bases). Germline V gene lookup returns CDR1 MNHEY and CDR2 SMNVEV (reference sequence). The CDR3 contains 13 residues. CDR3 sequence (DNA): TGCGCCAGCAGCTTCCGGGGATACAATGAGCAGTTCTTC. Its protein is CASSFRGYNEQFF.

Only a few counts were recorded for this clonotype. This chain links TRBV6-2 or TRBV6-3 with TRBJ2-7, with 7 bases aligning to TRBD1. Trimming cost V 10 bases and J 2 bases; bases outside gene matches: 8. There are 13 residues in the CDR3. Per the germline V gene, CDR1 is MNHEY and CDR2 is SVGEGT. The CDR3, as DNA: TGTGCCACCAAGAGGACAGGCCCCTACGAGCAGTACTTC. It specifies CATKRTGPYEQYF.

The rearrangement links TRBV9 to TRBJ2-7; maybe TRBD1 (6 bases). V lost 3 bases, J lost 2 bases, and 18 bases lay in between. Looked up from germline, CDR1 is SGDLS and CDR2 is YYNGEE. The CDR3 has 16 amino acids. This chain's CDR3 is CASSANRDTLAYEQYF. DNA for the CDR3: TGTGCCAGCAGCGCTAACCGGGACACTCTCGCCTACGAGCAGTACTTC.

This clonotype was detected a few times. The chain uses TRBV20-1 and TRBJ2-5, with TRBD2 matching over 12 bases. CDR1 is DFQATT, CDR2 SNEGSKA, per germline (reference sequence). The V segment lost 1 base and the J segment 5 bases; nucleotides outside the gene matches: 5. The CDR3 length is 15 residues. The CDR3 is CSARGLAGDQETQYF. The CDR3 region has the DNA TGCAGTGCTAGAGGACTAGCGGGGGATCAGGAGACCCAGTACTTC.

This clonotype was found a few times. The chain carries TRBV5-1 and TRBJ1-3, with D unclear. Germline V gene sequence: CDR1 SGHRS, CDR2 YFSETQ. The CDR3 has 15 amino acids. The V end lost 5 bases, the J end lost 0 bases, and 12 bases lay between the germline ends. CDR3 coding DNA: TGCGCCAGCAGGCCCGGGGATCTCTCTGGAAACACCATATATTTT. Protein sequence: CASRPGDLSGNTIYF. Based on the CDR3 plus reference TRBV5-1 and TRBJ1-3, the full variable domain is KAGVTQTPRYLIKTRGQQVTLSCSPISGHRSVSWYQQTPGQGLQFLFEYFSETQRNKGNFPGRFSGRQFSNSRSEMNVSTLELGDSALYLCASRPGDLSGNTIYFGEGSWLTVV.

This clonotype was seen only a few times. DNA of the CDR3: TGTGCCAGCAGCGGGGGGGGACTAGCACGCAATGAGCAGTTCTTC. This codes for CASSGGGLARNEQFF. The V and J genes are TRBV9 and TRBJ2-1; 9 bases agree with TRBD2. The CDR3 runs 15 residues. After removal of 3 bases from V and 6 bases from J, the junction contained 7 bases not matched to a gene. CDR1 and CDR2 from the germline V gene are SGDLS and YYNGEE. Supplemented by reference TRBV9 and TRBJ2-1, the full variable domain reads DSGVTQTPKHLITATGQRVTLRCSPRSGDLSVYWYQQSLDQGLQFLIQYYNGEERAKGNILERFSAQQFPDLHSELNLSSLELGDSALYFCASSGGGLARNEQFFGPGTRLTVL.

This clonotype showed up many times. This chain connects TRBV6-5 to TRBJ2-7, with a tentative D call TRBD2 (6 bases). CDR3 length: 11 residues. Germline assignment: CDR1 MNHEY and CDR2 SVGAGI. With 8 bases removed from V and 4 bases from J, the gap between germline ends came to 9 bases. For the CDR3, the DNA is TGTGCCAGCGGGGGGACTTACGAGCAGTACGTC. The encoded protein is CASGGTYEQYV.

The V and J genes are TRBV7-2 and TRBJ1-3, with TRBD1 matching 8 bases. Germline V gene sequence: CDR1 SGHTA, CDR2 FQGNSA. This CDR3 has 15 residues. The V and J ends lost 6 bases and 2 bases, in that order; junction bases with no gene match: 6. CDR3 protein: CASSLRQGTGNTIYF. CDR3 in DNA: TGTGCCAGCAGTCTGAGACAGGGGACTGGAAACACCATATATTTT. The entire variable domain, with the rest obtained from reference TRBV7-2 and TRBJ1-3, is as follows: GAGVSQSPSNKVTEKGKDVELRCDPISGHTALYWYRQSLGQGLEFLIYFQGNSAPDKSGLPSDRFSAERTGGSVSTLTIQRTQQEDSAVYLCASSLRQGTGNTIYFGEGSWLTVV.

This clonotype was detected ten times or more. The rearrangement joins TRBV4-1 to TRBJ1-2, with TRBD1 as a possible D gene (6 bases). Trimming pared 6 bases from V and 7 bases from J, leaving 18 bases between. In germline, CDR1 is MGHRA, CDR2 YSYEKL. The CDR3 spans 14 residues. The CDR3 region is CASRMPGGRAGYTF. CDR3 sequence (DNA): TGCGCCAGCAGAATGCCGGGGGGCCGGGCTGGCTACACCTTC.

The V and J genes are TRBV5-6 and TRBJ2-5; 7 bases are shared with TRBD2. The CDR3 is made up of 14 amino acids. J gave up 5 bases and V 2 bases, and 6 bases lay outside the gene matches. The V gene's germline CDR1 is SGHDT and CDR2 YYEEEE. The DNA of the CDR3 is TGTGCCAGCAGCTTAGGTAGCGGGTATGAGACCCAGTACTTC. Amino acid sequence: CASSLGSGYETQYF.

The chain joins TRBV6-6 to TRBJ2-1; either TRBD1 or TRBD2 may supply D (5 bases each). There are 14 residues in the CDR3. Germline-derived CDR1 and CDR2 are MNHNY and SVGAGI (reference sequence). Deletions cut 2 bases from V and 10 bases from J, with 15 bases between. The CDR3 DNA follows: TGTGCCAGCAGTTACGGGCCACCCTGGGACGAGCAGTTCTTC. This translates into CASSYGPPWDEQFF.

The chain employs TRBV4-2 and TRBJ2-5; weak D call: TRBD2 (5 bases). V was clipped by 1 base and J by 1 base, with 19 bases between them. This CDR3 spans 18 amino acids. From germline, CDR1 is LGHNA and CDR2 YNFKEQ. The CDR3 DNA is TGTGCCAGCAGCCAAGGTTTTGAGCGAGCGGAGTCCCAAGAGACCCAGTACTTC. Amino acids: CASSQGFERAESQETQYF.

The rearrangement uses TRBV5-5 and TRBJ1-2, with TRBD1 identical over 7 bases. The CDR3 sequence is 12 residues long. Germline loops: CDR1 SGHKS, CDR2 YYEKEE (reference sequence). Trimming at V came to 7 bases and at J to 4 bases, leaving 4 bases not matched to a gene. For the CDR3, the DNA is TGTGCCAGCGGACCAGGGGGCTATGGCTACACCTTC. Translation: CASGPGGYGYTF.

This clonotype was found a few times. The chain joins TRBV20-1 to TRBJ1-6, with 10 bases fitting TRBD1. J gave up 10 bases and V 4 bases, and 10 bases lay outside the gene matches. The CDR3 is 15 amino acids. The germline V gene has CDR1 DFQATT and CDR2 SNEGSKA (reference sequence). In DNA, the CDR3 is TGCAGTGCTACGGCGAGGGACAGGGGAAACTCACCCCTCCACTTT. This gives the protein CSATARDRGNSPLHF.